This TCR beta chain appears in the sequencing data of a study of blood T cell repertoires in COVID-19. Whole-study context: Sources were T cells, B-cell-depleted T cells, or PBMCs; the material itself was cDNA or gDNA.

V gave up 6 bases and J gave up 1 base, with 15 bases separating them. The germline V gene has CDR1 SNHLY and CDR2 FYNNEI. This CDR3 is built from 15 residues. Recruits, aged 18 to 89 years, lived in 25 or so US areas. Participants reported their clinical history, and cohort assignment relied on those reports. Generated by immunoSEQ multiplex PCR, the TCRdb table keeps only in-frame clones and is missing some. The sample contains a few hundred thousand clones, 84% of which appear only once. The receptor was derived from a man aged 30-40 years with acute COVID-19. J is TRBJ1-1 and V is TRBV2; D is perhaps TRBD1 (6 bases). Material: PBMCs or T cells enriched from blood (not recorded which). CDR3 amino acids: CASRPRDNANTEAFF. The CDR3 coding sequence is TGTGCCAGCAGGCCCCGGGACAATGCGAACACTGAAGCTTTCTTT.